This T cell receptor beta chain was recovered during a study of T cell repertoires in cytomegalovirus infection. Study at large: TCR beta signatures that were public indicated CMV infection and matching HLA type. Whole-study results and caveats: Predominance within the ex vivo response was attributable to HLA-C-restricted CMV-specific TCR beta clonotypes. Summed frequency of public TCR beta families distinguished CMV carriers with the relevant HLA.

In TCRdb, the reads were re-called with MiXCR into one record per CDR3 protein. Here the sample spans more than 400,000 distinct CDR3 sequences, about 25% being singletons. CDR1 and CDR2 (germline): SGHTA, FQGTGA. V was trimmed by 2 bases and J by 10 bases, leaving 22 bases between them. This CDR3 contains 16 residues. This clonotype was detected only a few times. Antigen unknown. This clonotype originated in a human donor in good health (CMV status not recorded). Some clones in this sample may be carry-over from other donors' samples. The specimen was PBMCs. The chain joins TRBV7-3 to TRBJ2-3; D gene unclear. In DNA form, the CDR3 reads TGTGCCAGCAGCTTAGAACCACCTCTGGCCGGCTATCCGCAGTATTTT. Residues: CASSLEPPLAGYPQYF.